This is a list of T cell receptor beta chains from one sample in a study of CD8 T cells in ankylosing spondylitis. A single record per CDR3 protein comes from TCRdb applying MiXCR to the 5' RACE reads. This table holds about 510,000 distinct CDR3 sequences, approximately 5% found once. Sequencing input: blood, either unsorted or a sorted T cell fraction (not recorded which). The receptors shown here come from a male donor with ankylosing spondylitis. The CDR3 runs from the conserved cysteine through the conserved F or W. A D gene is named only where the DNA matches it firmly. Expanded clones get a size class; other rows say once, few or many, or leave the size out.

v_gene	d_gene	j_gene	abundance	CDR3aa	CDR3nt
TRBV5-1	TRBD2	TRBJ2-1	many	CASSLPTSGSYNEQFF	TGCGCCAGCAGCTTGCCCACTAGCGGGAGCTACAATGAGCAGTTCTTC
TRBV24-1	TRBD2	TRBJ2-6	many	CATSDPGTSGSYGANVLTF	TGTGCCACCAGTGACCCCGGGACTAGCGGGAGTTATGGGGCCAACGTCCTGACTTTC
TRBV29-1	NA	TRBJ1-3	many	CSVVVQGSGNTIYF	TGCAGCGTTGTTGTTCAGGGATCGGGAAACACCATATATTTT
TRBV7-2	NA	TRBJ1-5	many	CASSFVGGSNQPQHF	TGTGCCAGCAGCTTTGTTGGGGGGTCCAATCAGCCCCAGCATTTT
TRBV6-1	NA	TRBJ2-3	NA	CASTSEKRTDTQYF	TGTGCCAGCACATCGGAGAAACGCACAGATACGCAGTATTTT
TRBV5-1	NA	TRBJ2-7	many	CASSLEGFASEQYF	TGCGCCAGCAGCTTGGAAGGATTCGCTTCGGAGCAGTACTTC
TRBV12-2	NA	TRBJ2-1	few	CASRLVTGSEQFF	TGTGCAAGTCGCTTAGTCACCGGGAGCGAGCAGTTCTTC
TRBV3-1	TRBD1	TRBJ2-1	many	CASAPGQMNNEQFF	TGTGCCAGCGCCCCGGGACAGATGAACAATGAGCAGTTCTTC
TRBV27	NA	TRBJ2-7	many	CASSRDGTYEQYF	TGTGCCAGCAGCCGGGACGGAACCTACGAGCAGTACTTC
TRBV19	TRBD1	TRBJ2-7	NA	CASSPRTGEAEQYF	TGTGCCAGTAGTCCCCGGACAGGCGAGGCCGAGCAGTACTTC
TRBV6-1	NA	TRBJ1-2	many	CASSESGPANYGYTF	TGTGCCAGCAGTGAAAGCGGGCCAGCTAACTATGGCTACACCTTC